These 2 T cell receptor beta chains came from one sample sequenced in a study of response to subunit inactivated influenza vaccine. TCRdb reanalysed the RT-PCR reads using MiXCR and keeps one entry per CDR3 protein. The table shows 500,000 or so distinct CDR3 sequences, with about 15% occurring only once. The sample in question was CD4+ T cells sorted from PBMCs, obtained less than 25 months after vaccination. The receptor set was obtained from a man between 50 and 75 years old who received an inactivated influenza vaccine.

This clonotype was seen repeatedly, ten times or more. This chain connects TRBV20-1 to TRBJ1-2; no definite D call. Germline values: CDR1 DFQATT, CDR2 SNEGSKA (reference sequence). Trimming removed 0 bases from V and 6 bases from J, with 20 bases in between. The CDR3 extends over 16 amino acids. In DNA, the CDR3 is TGCAGTGCTAGAGACCCACCTTTTCTAGTCTGGGATGGCTACACCTTC. Amino acid sequence: CSARDPPFLVWDGYTF.

This clonotype was seen ten or more times. This rearrangement joins TRBV7-8 to TRBJ2-7; TRBD2 is a possible D gene (6 bases). Per the germline V gene, CDR1 is SGHVS and CDR2 is FQNEAQ. The CDR3 runs 14 residues. Trimming pared 2 bases from V and 4 bases from J, leaving 12 bases between. The CDR3 region has the DNA TGTGCCAGCAGCTTAAATGTAGGGACTTACGAGCAGTACTTC. Amino acid sequence: CASSLNVGTYEQYF.